This T cell receptor beta chain appears in the sequencing data of a study of blood T cell repertoires in COVID-19. Study summary: Both acute and convalescent COVID-19 samples were obtained from the United States, Italy and Spain. Sample material is recorded as cDNA or gDNA derived from T cells, B-cell-depleted T cells, or PBMCs.

V was pared by 6 bases and J by 0 bases, with 7 bases of the junction left unmatched. The germline CDR1 and CDR2 sequences are WNHNN and SYGVQD (reference sequence). CDR3 length: 16 residues. This clone has ten or more counts. Some clones are missing from TCRdb's copy, which holds only in-frame ones; the method was immunoSEQ multiplex PCR. The data contain tens of thousands of clones, over 55% of them singletons. This clonotype originated in a woman older than 75 with acute or convalescent COVID-19. The sample consisted of peripheral blood. The gene calls are TRBV10-1 and TRBJ1-5; TRBD1 matches 8 bases. CDR3 bases: TGCGCCAGCAGACCCGACAGGGGACATAGCAATCAGCCCCAGCATTTT. Translated, it gives CASRPDRGHSNQPQHF.